Listed here is a single T cell receptor beta chain. Its antigen has not been determined. Per-nucleotide qualities are absent, and no much larger clonotype sits a single base away. Including the terminal cysteine and phenylalanine, the CDR3 comprises 12 residues. The only DNA kept is the CDR3, 36 bases in frame from the first base. V is shortened by 1 base, J by 7 bases, and the region joining them spans 8 bases. Looking up the germline V gene (reference sequence) yields CDR1 DFQATT and CDR2 SNEGSKA. Libraries were constructed by RACE. The listed sequencing device is NextSeq 500. During library preparation, unique molecular identifiers were attached to individual cDNA molecules so that TCRs could be counted in a quantitative, reproducible way. From each blood RNA sample, both TCR alpha and TCR beta chains were sequenced. Per the source publication's procedure: A median of about 87,000 TCRs per sample was observed, with a range of 23,224 to 690,600. The Decombinator software suite was used to annotate the V, J and CDR3 of the TCR reads. Every sample was subsampled to the same number of TCRs (28,000) for the PS versus PT1 abundance plots. Expanded TCRs were defined as absent before sensitization and observed at least eight times at the 2-week time point. The public reads were reanalyzed by TCRdb: fastp trimming at Q25, MiXCR alignment, in-frame beta chains only. A single entry per CDR3 protein holds the most common genes and DNA from its merged rows. V and J calls and clone size were set by TCRdb, not the authors. The sample includes around 120,000 distinct CDR3 sequences, with 9.5% to 13% observed a single time. Of the sample, approximately 1.4% falls within the top ten clones.

The meaning of the sample's time point label: patch test 1, 2 weeks after DPC sensitization. Sample treatment or condition, as interpreted from the label and publication: therapeutic diphenylcyclopropenone sensitization with weekly scalp DPC. At each patch-test visit, blood was drawn before the patch test was applied. Patients were eligible if aged 18 to 70, diagnosed with alopecia and judged suitable for DPC therapy, and pregnant patients were excluded. Total RNA was isolated from unfractionated whole blood collected in Tempus Blood RNA tubes. The entry originates in a study of human T cells and chemical hapten exposure (dated by TCRdb to the early 2020s). For context, the study as a whole: For sensitization, 2% DPC in acetone was applied to a roughly 2 cm by roughly 2 cm area of upper inner arm skin. Throughout the roughly 25-week study period, patients were also given weekly therapeutic DPC doses on the scalp. Patch tests used Finn chambers with 0.01% DPC on the upper back, scored after 6 days by International Contact Dermatitis Research Group standards. Alopecia areata with under or over 50% scalp involvement, alopecia totalis and alopecia universalis were represented in the patient cohort, which was mostly female. Libraries were pooled for sequencing, and per-sample TCR yields varied mainly because of small differences in library volumes within the pool. In alopecia patients, the study followed how the peripheral blood TCR repertoire changed in vivo over primary and secondary sensitization to diphenylcyclopropenone (DPC), a hapten. Blood samples were taken from patients before sensitization (week 0) and at 2, 6 and about 24 weeks after DPC sensitization. Roughly 30 alopecia patients provided blood for TCR sequencing at one to four time points (pre-sensitization, 2, 6 and 24 weeks). General findings and caveats noted by the study authors: All patients had alopecia, a presumed autoimmune disease, so their immune response might differ from that of healthy individuals. A positive correlation was found between the number of PT1 expanded TCRs and patch test score, with significance reached at thresholds 8, 16 and 32 but not 4. Repeated subsampling changed both the strength of the expansion versus patch-test correlation and the threshold at which that correlation became significant. DPC sensitization did not change how many TCRs were above 1 in 1000 frequency, and no evidence was found of alterations in global repertoire structure. Compared with pre-sensitization or healthy control sets, expanded TCRs formed significantly more large CDR3 similarity clusters, which is consistent with antigen-driven responses.

Rearrangement joined TRBV20-1 to TRBJ2-1; the D segment could be TRBD2, given 6 matching bases. The sequencing here drew on whole blood, taken in connection with sensitization to the hapten diphenylcyclopropenone (DPC). The sequence was obtained from a woman aged 45-65 years with alopecia areata. Some clones in this sample may be carry-over from other donors' samples. In nucleotides, the sequence is TGCAGTGCTAGAGGCCTAGCGAATGAGCAGTTCTTC. The encoded protein is CSARGLANEQFF.